Below are 20 T cell receptor beta chains sequenced from a single sample in a study of cytomegalovirus exposure and HLA in healthy donors. The PCR used 60 Vbeta and 13 Jbeta primers. Some clones are missing from TCRdb's copy, which holds only in-frame ones; the method was immunoSEQ multiplex PCR. The data show some 190,000 clones, with roughly 75% seen just once and about 4.4% held by the top ten. Sequencing was carried out using PBMCs. These TCRs come from a man aged 25-45 years in good health and CMV-seropositive.

The chain joins TRBV6-5 to TRBJ2-2; the D gene is possibly TRBD2 (5 bases). Germline-derived CDR1 and CDR2 are MNHEY and SVGAGI. Trimming removed 3 bases from V and 4 bases from J, with 12 bases in between. The CDR3 loop spans 15 amino acids. The CDR3 protein is CASSYTGSLTGELFF. DNA for the CDR3: TGTGCCAGCAGTTATACGGGGTCCCTCACCGGGGAGCTGTTTTTT.

A single count supports this clone. This sequence joins TRBV6-1 and TRBJ1-5; 8 bases map to TRBD1. The CDR3 length is 15 residues. Germline V lookup: CDR1 MNHNS, CDR2 SASEGT. Germline trimming cut 6 bases from V and 0 bases from J; bases unmatched to any gene: 4. CDR3 DNA sequence: TGTGCCAGCAGACAGGGGGGCTATAGCAATCAGCCCCAGCATTTT. As protein: CASRQGGYSNQPQHF.

This CDR3 reads CASSSTGTSGKNIQYF. Here the CDR3 DNA reads TGTGCCAGCAGTTCAACGGGGACTAGCGGAAAAAACATTCAGTACTTC. The genes are TRBV28 and TRBJ2-4, with 11 bases matching TRBD2. V dropped 4 bases and J dropped 4; count of bases not matched to a gene: 6. This CDR3 is 16 amino acids long. Per germline, CDR1 MDHEN and CDR2 SYDVKM.

The rearrangement uses TRBV7-8 and TRBJ2-1; possibly TRBD2 for D (5 bases). With 7 bases removed from V and 8 bases from J, the gap between germline ends came to 15 bases. The CDR3 consists of 13 residues. Looked up from germline, CDR1 is SGHVS and CDR2 is FQNEAQ. CDR3 nucleotide sequence: TGTGCCAGCATCCCGTTGGCGGGCTATGAGCAGTTCTTC. Its protein is CASIPLAGYEQFF.

The chain links TRBV30 to TRBJ2-7, with a weak D call TRBD1 (6 bases). Trimming cost V 2 bases and J 3 bases, with 8 bases left between them. CDR3 length: 12 amino acids. Germline CDR1 reads GTSNPN; CDR2 reads SVGIG (reference sequence). The CDR3, as DNA: TGTGCCTGGAGTCCGGACAGCTACGAGCAGTACTTC. This translates into CAWSPDSYEQYF.

This clone was counted a few times. This rearrangement joins TRBV2 to TRBJ1-6; D remains unclear. The CDR3 contains 12 residues. Trimming stripped 5 bases from V and 5 bases from J, with 4 bases between. Germline V lookup: CDR1 SNHLY, CDR2 FYNNEI. The CDR3 nucleotides read TGTGCCAGCAGTCGAGATAATTCACCCCTCCACTTT. It specifies CASSRDNSPLHF.

The rearrangement joins TRBV15 to TRBJ1-5; the D gene is possibly TRBD1 (5 bases). The V gene lost 6 bases and the J gene lost 4 bases, with 25 bases spanning the gap. Germline loops: CDR1 LNHNV, CDR2 YYDKDF (reference sequence). The CDR3 is 18 residues long. The CDR3 DNA reads TGTGCCACCAGGATCCTCATTTCAGGGCGCGGGGTGAATCAGCCCCAGCATTTT. Translation gives CATRILISGRGVNQPQHF.

The CDR3 DNA follows: TGCGCCAGCAGCTTTTCGGAGCAGAGAGAGACCCAGTACTTC. Its translation: CASSFSEQRETQYF. The rearrangement joins TRBV5-1 to TRBJ2-5; D gene unclear. Germline V lookup: CDR1 SGHRS, CDR2 YFSETQ. The CDR3 length is 14 residues. V shed 2 bases and J shed 4 bases, with 12 bases lying between them.

The chain carries TRBV27 and TRBJ2-7; 12 nucleotides agree with TRBD2. This CDR3 is 17 amino acids long. Per germline, CDR1 MNHEY and CDR2 SMNVEV (reference sequence). The ends lost 1 base at V and 3 bases at J; junction bases unmatched: 7. The CDR3 sequence: CASSLWASGRAGYEQYF. The CDR3 DNA reads as TGTGCCAGCAGTTTATGGGCTAGCGGGAGGGCAGGCTACGAGCAGTACTTC.

The J gene is TRBJ1-4, the V gene TRBV30; TRBD1 is a possible D gene (6 bases). Germline V gene data show CDR1 as GTSNPN and CDR2 as SVGIG (reference sequence). Trimming took 0 bases from V and 8 from J, leaving 13 bases between them. The CDR3 runs to 14 residues. The CDR3, as DNA: TGTGCCTGGAGTGTAGAACAGGGATCCGAAAAACTGTTTTTT. It encodes CAWSVEQGSEKLFF.

This chain joins TRBV9 and TRBJ2-7; 7 bases align to TRBD2. The CDR3 loop spans 16 amino acids. The germline CDR1 and CDR2 sequences are SGDLS and YYNGEE. V lost 0 bases, J lost 1 base, and 7 bases stayed unmatched. The CDR3 DNA sequence: TGTGCCAGCAGCGTAGGTTCGGGACTACAGTCCTACGAGCAGTACTTC. This gives the protein CASSVGSGLQSYEQYF.

This clone has just a few counts. This chain links TRBV5-1 with TRBJ2-3; D remains ambiguous. This CDR3 is 12 amino acids long. Trimming pared 0 bases from V and 5 bases from J, leaving 4 bases between. From germline, CDR1 is SGHRS and CDR2 YFSETQ. Written as DNA, the CDR3 is TGCGCCAGCAGCTTGGACAAAGATACGCAGTATTTT. Translating gives CASSLDKDTQYF.

This clone was seen once. The chain recombines TRBV2 with TRBJ2-3, with TRBD2 matching over 8 bases. CDR3 size: 20 residues. V was clipped by 0 bases and J by 3 bases; unmatched bases: 17. Germline lookup yields CDR1 SNHLY and CDR2 FYNNEI. The CDR3 coding sequence is TGTGCCAGCAGTGAAGCGCTTCGTTGGGGGGTTAGCGGGATTACAGATACGCAGTATTTT. This encodes CASSEALRWGVSGITDTQYF.

The chain recombines TRBV11-2 with TRBJ2-7; TRBD1 might be the D (5 bases). The CDR3 is 13 amino acids. Germline assignment: CDR1 SGHAT and CDR2 FQNNGV. V was clipped by 1 base and J by 4 bases, with 8 bases between them. CDR3 protein: CASSLAQGYEQYF. CDR3 DNA sequence: TGTGCCAGCAGCTTAGCTCAGGGTTACGAGCAGTACTTC.

This clone showed up just a few times. The V call is TRBV11-2, the J call TRBJ2-1, with 7 bases lining up with TRBD1. The CDR3 totals 12 residues. J was trimmed by 7 bases and V by 3 bases; bases with no gene match: 0. Looked up from germline, CDR1 is SGHAT and CDR2 is FQNNGV. CDR3 in DNA: TGTGCCAGCAGCTTCAGGGGGAATGAGCAGTTCTTC. Its protein is CASSFRGNEQFF. The full variable domain, its missing parts supplied by reference TRBV11-2 and TRBJ2-1, is EAGVAQSPRYKIIEKRQSVAFWCNPISGHATLYWYQQILGQGPKLLIQFQNNGVVDDSQLPKDRFSAERLKGVDSTLKIQPAKLEDSAVYLCASSFRGNEQFFGPGTRLTVL.

This clone was counted only a few times. In the same sample, other DNA sequences code for this CDR3. The V gene is TRBV7-9, the J gene TRBJ2-1; the D gene is possibly TRBD2 (6 bases). CDR1 is SEHNR and CDR2 is FQNEAQ in the germline V gene (reference sequence). V dropped 2 bases and J dropped 4 bases, with 9 bases sitting between them. The CDR3 covers 14 residues. In nucleotides, the CDR3 is TGTGCCAGCAGCTTATCCGGGACTTACAATGAGCAGTTCTTC. Translating gives CASSLSGTYNEQFF.

The J gene is TRBJ2-2, the V gene TRBV19, with 8 bases fitting TRBD1. V trimming: 8 bases; J trimming: 8 bases; junction bases outside the gene matches: 13. Per the germline V gene, CDR1 is LNHDA and CDR2 is SQIVND (reference sequence). CDR3 size: 15 residues. The CDR3: CASEAGTGRSGELFF. The CDR3, as DNA: TGTGCCAGTGAGGCGGGGACAGGACGGTCGGGGGAGCTGTTTTTT. Full variable domain (outside the CDR3, taken from reference TRBV19 and TRBJ2-2): DGGITQSPKYLFRKEGQNVTLSCEQNLNHDAMYWYRQDPGQGLRLIYYSQIVNDFQKGDIAEGYSVSREKKESFPLTVTSAQKNPTAFYLCASEAGTGRSGELFFGEGSRLTVL.

The chain couples TRBV6-1 to TRBJ1-3; perhaps TRBD1 as D (5 bases). V lost 0 bases to trimming and J lost 2 bases, with 8 bases between them. Germline values: CDR1 MNHNS, CDR2 SASEGT. The CDR3 has 15 residues. The CDR3 here is CASSEAGGTGNTIYF. CDR3 nucleotides: TGTGCCAGCAGTGAAGCGGGGGGAACTGGAAACACCATATATTTT.

The rearrangement uses TRBV21-1 and TRBJ2-3; the table names TRBD2, a call not compared with the DNA. TRBV21-1 is an annotated pseudogene. The CDR3 spans 19 residues. The CDR3 is CASTIRTRGLAGFTDTQYF. In DNA, the CDR3 is TGTGCCAGCACCATCCGGACCCGAGGACTAGCGGGGTTCACAGATACGCAGTATTTT.

A few counts support this clone. The V call is TRBV19, the J call TRBJ2-7; D is unclear. Germline V gene sequence: CDR1 LNHDA, CDR2 SQIVND (reference sequence). The CDR3 totals 12 residues. The germline V and J ends were trimmed by 11 bases and 7 bases, with 18 bases remaining between them. The CDR3 DNA reads as TGTGCCGGTCGGTGGGCGTCTAAGGAGCAGTACTTC. Protein: CAGRWASKEQYF.